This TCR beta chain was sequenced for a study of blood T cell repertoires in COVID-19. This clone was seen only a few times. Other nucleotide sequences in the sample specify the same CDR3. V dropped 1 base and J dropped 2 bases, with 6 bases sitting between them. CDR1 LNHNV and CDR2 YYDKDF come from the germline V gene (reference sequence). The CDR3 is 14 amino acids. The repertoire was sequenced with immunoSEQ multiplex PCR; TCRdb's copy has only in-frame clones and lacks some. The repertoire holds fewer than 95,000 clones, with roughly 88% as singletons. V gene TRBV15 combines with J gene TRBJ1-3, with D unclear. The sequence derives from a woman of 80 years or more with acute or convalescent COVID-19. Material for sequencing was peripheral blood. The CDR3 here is CATSRAGTGNTIYF. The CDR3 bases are TGTGCCACCAGCAGAGCCGGGACTGGAAACACCATATATTTT.